This T cell receptor (beta chain) was sequenced for a study of T cells in Graves' hyperthyroidism and ophthalmopathy. Study-level background: Blood from the periphery was taken at initial diagnosis, before any treatment.

Unmatched junction bases numbered 9, after V lost 5 bases and J lost 6 bases. Germline loops: CDR1 SGHTA, CDR2 FQGNSA. The CDR3 is 15 residues long. Hyperthyroidism, newly diagnosed and lasting under 2 months, affected patients aged 18 to 65. Study-wide results and caveats: Most thyroid clonotypes that were expanded above 0.001 also turned up in blood.

A word on this clonotype: Its antigen is currently unknown.

RNA transcripts yielded amplified TCR beta CDR3 regions. Primed by the HTBI set, a first-round RT-PCR was run on the TCR CDR3. TCRdb called the multiplex PCR reads again in MiXCR, with one record for every CDR3 protein. The sample has about 300,000 distinct CDR3 sequences, under 30% seen once; the top ten hold about a quarter. The sequencing input was blood. This TCR derives from a man between 35 and 55 years old with Graves' hyperthyroidism that later progressed to Graves' ophthalmopathy. V gene TRBV7-2 combines with J gene TRBJ1-2; 10 bases fit TRBD1. Here the CDR3 reads CASSRYGTGEDGYTF. CDR3 DNA: TGTGCCAGCAGCCGATATGGGACAGGGGAAGATGGCTACACCTTC. Variable domain in full (rest from reference TRBV7-2 and TRBJ1-2): GAGVSQSPSNKVTEKGKDVELRCDPISGHTALYWYRQSLGQGLEFLIYFQGNSAPDKSGLPSDRFSAERTGGSVSTLTIQRTQQEDSAVYLCASSRYGTGEDGYTFGSGTRLTVV.